The rows below give T cell receptor beta chains drawn from one sample of a study of cytotoxic CD8 clonotypes in ibrutinib-treated CLL. Method: immunoSEQ multiplex PCR; TCRdb's copy keeps in-frame clones and lacks some. The sample records 35,000 to 40,000 clones, 49% being singletons. This sample comprised PBMCs, obtained before ibrutinib treatment. The source of these receptors is a human donor with chronic lymphocytic leukemia. The CDR3 runs from the conserved cysteine through the conserved F or W.

j_gene: TRBJ1-2
v_gene: TRBV15
CDR3aa: CATSTGQLYGYTF

j_gene: TRBJ1-1
v_gene: TRBV6-5
CDR3aa: CATRRNTEAFF

j_gene: TRBJ2-1
v_gene: TRBV11-1
CDR3aa: CASQGVAGVNEQFF

j_gene: TRBJ2-1
v_gene: TRBV11-2
CDR3aa: CASSPRDRGFSPKDEQFF

j_gene: TRBJ2-2
v_gene: TRBV7-9
CDR3aa: CASSVDGSGELFF

j_gene: TRBJ2-5
v_gene: TRBV19
CDR3aa: CASSILGWMETQYF

j_gene: TRBJ2-1
v_gene: TRBV6-5
CDR3aa: CASGVGQGANEQFF

j_gene: TRBJ1-1
v_gene: TRBV5-6
CDR3aa: CASSLFGTVNTEAFF

j_gene: TRBJ2-7
v_gene: TRBV18
CDR3aa: CASSPGTIPYEQYF

j_gene: TRBJ2-5
v_gene: TRBV19
CDR3aa: CASSKGGSAGQETQYF

j_gene: TRBJ2-5
v_gene: TRBV28
CDR3aa: CASSLSRGQETQYF

j_gene: TRBJ2-1
v_gene: TRBV28
CDR3aa: CASSQQLGGYKSYNEQFF

j_gene: TRBJ2-2
v_gene: TRBV9
CDR3aa: CASSPLPPTGELFF

j_gene: TRBJ1-3
v_gene: TRBV25-1
CDR3aa: CASSDWTVSGNTIYF

j_gene: TRBJ2-5
v_gene: TRBV2
CDR3aa: CASSALFDLEETQYF

j_gene: TRBJ2-3
v_gene: TRBV19
CDR3aa: CASSIKGGFVDTQYF

j_gene: TRBJ2-3
v_gene: TRBV9
CDR3aa: CASSGYRDRDTQYF